Following are 19 T cell receptor beta chains from one sample sequenced in a study of blood T cells in healthy people across ages. A J-beta primer mix and a sample-barcoded 5' primer were used in a second PCR of roughly 6 to 12 cycles. TCRdb fed the 5' RACE reads into MiXCR, producing one record per CDR3 protein. This table has 650,000 to 1,000,000 distinct CDR3 sequences, 35% to 40% appearing once. The sequenced sample was blood. Every receptor here comes from a man aged 18 to 30 in good health.

V is TRBV13 and J is TRBJ2-5, with D possibly TRBD1 on 6 matching bases. Germline lookup yields CDR1 PRHDT and CDR2 FYEKMQ (reference sequence). The CDR3 runs to 16 residues. V dropped 0 bases and J dropped 2 bases, with 13 bases sitting between them. The CDR3 nucleotides are TGTGCCAGCAGCTTAGGAGCCACAGGGAATCAAGAGACCCAGTACTTC. The encoded protein is CASSLGATGNQETQYF.

There are many counts of this clonotype. The rearrangement uses TRBV12-3 or TRBV12-4 and TRBJ2-7; D unresolved. CDR3 length equals 12 residues. Trimming took 3 bases from V and 3 from J, leaving 6 bases between them. CDR3 amino acids: CASSFNHYEQYF. CDR3 coding DNA: TGTGCCAGCAGTTTCAACCACTACGAGCAGTACTTC.

V is TRBV6-2 or TRBV6-3 and J is TRBJ1-1; D is perhaps TRBD1 (6 bases). V gave up 6 bases and J gave up 5 bases, with 13 bases separating them. Germline CDR1 MNHEY, CDR2 SVGEGT. CDR3 size: 13 residues. The CDR3 protein is CASSPTGQTEAFF. CDR3 DNA sequence: TGTGCCAGCAGCCCCACAGGGCAAACTGAAGCTTTCTTT.

This chain uses TRBV7-2 with TRBJ2-7; 9 bases map to TRBD2. CDR1 SGHTA and CDR2 FQGNSA come from the germline V gene. CDR3 length equals 17 residues. The V segment lost 0 bases and the J segment 0 bases; nucleotides outside the gene matches: 6. CDR3 coding DNA: TGTGCCAGCAGCTTAGCGAGTGGCGGGGGGGTCTCCTACGAGCAGTACTTC. The encoded protein is CASSLASGGGVSYEQYF.

This clonotype was detected only a few times. The gene calls are TRBV7-2 and TRBJ1-1; D perhaps matches TRBD1 (5 bases). The germline CDR1 and CDR2 sequences are SGHTA and FQGNSA. The CDR3 sequence is 14 residues long. With 5 bases removed from V and 0 bases from J, the gap between germline ends came to 10 bases. The CDR3 nucleotides read TGTGCCAGCAGCCGGGAGGGGATGAACACTGAAGCTTTCTTT. Protein product: CASSREGMNTEAFF.

The V gene is TRBV6-5, the J gene TRBJ1-1; D unclear. This CDR3 is 12 amino acids long. The germline CDR1 and CDR2 sequences are MNHEY and SVGAGI. The ends were cut back, 6 bases at V and 0 bases at J, with 5 bases in the middle. The CDR3 sequence is CASRFMNTEAFF. CDR3 sequence (DNA): TGTGCCAGCAGATTCATGAACACTGAAGCTTTCTTT.

This clonotype was recorded at least ten times. This chain uses TRBV7-2 with TRBJ2-5, with D possibly being TRBD1 (8 bases). The CDR3 sequence is 14 residues long. V was pared by 4 bases and J by 2 bases, with 11 bases between. In germline, CDR1 is SGHTA, CDR2 FQGNSA. CDR3 DNA sequence: TGTGCCAGCAGCTACAGGGGGGGACAAGAGACCCAGTACTTC. Translating gives CASSYRGGQETQYF.

This clonotype was picked up a small number of times. This chain uses TRBV6-6 with TRBJ1-4, with a weak D call TRBD1 (6 bases). Germline assignment: CDR1 MNHNY and CDR2 SVGAGI (reference sequence). The length of the CDR3 is 17 residues. V was trimmed by 2 bases and J by 0 bases, leaving 13 bases between them. This CDR3 reads CASSYARDIATNEKLFF. CDR3 coding DNA: TGTGCCAGCAGTTACGCCCGGGACATAGCAACTAATGAAAAACTGTTTTTT.

The rearrangement joins TRBV5-1 to TRBJ2-7; D gene unclear. The CDR3 is 16 residues long. Germline V gives CDR1 SGHRS, CDR2 YFSETQ. The V end was cut by 0 bases, the J end by 7 bases, with 20 bases between. In DNA, the CDR3 is TGCGCCAGCAGCTTGGCCCGCGCGTCTACGAACAATGAGCAGTACTTC. Amino acids: CASSLARASTNNEQYF.

The chain couples TRBV20-1 to TRBJ1-2, with TRBD1 matching over 7 bases. The V gene end was trimmed by 1 base and the J gene end by 7 bases; junction bases not matched to a gene: 9. Germline loops: CDR1 DFQATT, CDR2 SNEGSKA (reference sequence). The CDR3 spans 14 residues. CDR3 loop: CSARGDSIIRGYTF. CDR3 nucleotide sequence: TGCAGTGCTAGAGGGGACAGCATTATACGTGGCTACACCTTC.

This sequence joins TRBV9 and TRBJ2-5; possible D gene TRBD1, 5 bases. Trimming pared 4 bases from V and 2 bases from J, leaving 18 bases between. From germline, CDR1 is SGDLS and CDR2 YYNGEE. This CDR3 contains 16 residues. CDR3 residues: CASSPPPGREQETQYF. The CDR3 nucleotides read TGTGCCAGCAGCCCTCCCCCGGGCAGGGAACAAGAGACCCAGTACTTC.

The genes are TRBV6-6 and TRBJ2-5; TRBD1 aligns across 7 bases. Looked up from germline, CDR1 is MNHNY and CDR2 is SVGAGI (reference sequence). V was clipped by 5 bases and J by 4 bases; unmatched bases: 4. The CDR3 contains 13 residues. The CDR3 bases are TGTGCCAGCAGTGACAGGGAAGGAGAGACCCAGTACTTC. Protein: CASSDREGETQYF.

This rearrangement joins TRBV29-1 to TRBJ2-7, with D perhaps matching TRBD1 (6 bases). This CDR3 contains 14 residues. V lost 6 bases to trimming and J lost 3 bases, with 18 bases between them. Germline-derived CDR1 and CDR2 are SQVTM and ANQGSEA. CDR3 coding DNA: TGCAGCGTCGCCTACGGGACAAGTGGCTACGAGCAGTACTTC. Its protein product is CSVAYGTSGYEQYF.

This clonotype was picked up a small number of times. The V and J genes are TRBV10-3 and TRBJ1-4, with D hard to call. CDR1 is ENHRY and CDR2 is SYGVKD in the germline V gene. The V end lost 3 bases, the J end lost 0 bases, and 5 bases lay between the germline ends. The CDR3 totals 14 residues. The CDR3 region has the DNA TGTGCCATCAGTGATGGATCAACTAATGAAAAACTGTTTTTT. This gives the protein CAISDGSTNEKLFF.

The chain combines TRBV28 with TRBJ1-5; D is perhaps TRBD1 (5 bases). Germline CDR1 MDHEN, CDR2 SYDVKM. CDR3 size: 14 residues. V shed 6 bases and J shed 10 bases, with 19 bases lying between them. The CDR3 nucleotides read TGTGCCAGCAGGCTGTATCAGGGTGTTGGTCCCCAGCATTTT. Translated: CASRLYQGVGPQHF.

This clonotype occurred a few times. The V and J genes are TRBV20-1 and TRBJ1-3; 7 bases match TRBD1. Germline V gives CDR1 DFQATT, CDR2 SNEGSKA (reference sequence). The CDR3 covers 14 residues. V trimming: 5 bases; J trimming: 2 bases; junction bases outside the gene matches: 6. The CDR3, as DNA: TGCAGTGCTCCCACAGGGGCTCCTGGAAACACCATATATTTT. Encoded protein: CSAPTGAPGNTIYF.

This rearrangement joins TRBV10-3 to TRBJ1-5; 7 nucleotides line up with TRBD1. CDR1 and CDR2 from the germline V gene are ENHRY and SYGVKD. Trimming took 5 bases from V and 2 from J; bases not matched to a gene: 6. The CDR3 consists of 15 residues. This CDR3 reads CAISPGTAGNQPQHF. DNA of the CDR3: TGTGCCATCAGTCCCGGGACAGCAGGCAATCAGCCCCAGCATTTT.

The sample holds a few counts of this clonotype. The rearrangement joins TRBV14 to TRBJ2-7; 9 bases fit TRBD1. The CDR3 runs 17 residues. V was clipped by 2 bases and J by 7 bases; unmatched bases: 15. The germline gives CDR1 SGHDN, CDR2 FVKESK. CDR3 coding DNA: TGTGCCAGCAGCCAACACCGGGACAGGGTATTTTCCGATGAGCAGTACTTC. Its translation: CASSQHRDRVFSDEQYF.

CDR3 protein: CSALKPGTGGIPEAFF. In DNA, the CDR3 is TGCAGTGCTTTGAAACCGGGGACAGGGGGCATCCCTGAAGCTTTCTTT. V gene TRBV20-1 combines with J gene TRBJ1-1; 12 bases map to TRBD1. The CDR3 covers 16 residues. Germline-derived CDR1 and CDR2 are DFQATT and SNEGSKA (reference sequence). Trimming at V came to 5 bases and at J to 6 bases, leaving 13 bases not matched to a gene.